The sequence of this T cell receptor beta chain was determined in a study of CD8 T cells in Susac syndrome. Susac syndrome patients met recently defined diagnostic criteria for definite or probable disease. The V segment lost 0 bases and the J segment 0 bases; nucleotides outside the gene matches: 7. CDR1 is SEHNR and CDR2 is FQNEAQ in the germline V gene (reference sequence). The CDR3 covers 18 residues. cDNA came from about 0.46 to 1 ug RNA primed by random hexamers. TCRdb recomputed calls from the immunoSEQ multiplex PCR reads with MiXCR, one row per CDR3 protein. This sample has roughly 160,000 distinct CDR3 sequences, with roughly 95% found just once.

The V gene is TRBV7-9, the J gene TRBJ2-5, with 10 bases aligning to TRBD2. The TCR comes from a human donor with Susac syndrome. The specimen was CD4+ T cells from PBMCs. This chain's CDR3 is CASSLAHLGLADQETQYF. CDR3 coding DNA: TGTGCCAGCAGCTTAGCGCATTTAGGACTAGCGGACCAAGAGACCCAGTACTTC. Full variable domain (remainder filled in from reference TRBV7-9 and TRBJ2-5): DTGVSQNPRHKITKRGQNVTFRCDPISEHNRLYWYRQTLGQGPEFLTYFQNEAQLEKSRLLSDRFSAERPKGSFSTLEIQRTEQGDSAMYLCASSLAHLGLADQETQYFGPGTRLLVL.